Here is one TCR beta chain with its context. Two negative PCRs, clearance, or symptom resolution characterized the recovered Cohort 3 donors. This sample stems from a study of blood T cell repertoires in COVID-19. Method: immunoSEQ multiplex PCR; TCRdb's copy keeps in-frame clones and lacks some. This table holds over 400,000 clones, 75% to 90% found once. V trimming: 5 bases; J trimming: 2 bases; junction bases outside the gene matches: 2. CDR1 and CDR2 (germline): MRHNA, SNTAGT. This CDR3 contains 15 residues. What was sequenced was PBMCs or T cells enriched from blood (not recorded which). The TCR comes from a woman aged 55-70 years who had recovered from COVID-19. The chain employs TRBV6-4 and TRBJ2-6; the match to TRBD1 covers 8 bases. The CDR3 is CASSLQGAGANVLTF. In DNA, the CDR3 is TGTGCCAGCAGTTTACAGGGGGCTGGGGCCAACGTCCTGACTTTC.